This TCR beta chain was identified in a study of breast tumors, draining lymph nodes, adjacent tissues (dated by TCRdb to 2015 to 2016). For the study in its entirety: Breast cancer patients provided tumor, adjacent nontumor tissue and axillary lymph nodes, and the study compared the TCR beta repertoires across these three sources. The study was designed to assess the relationships and possible T-cell exchange between tumor, surrounding tissue and draining lymph node repertoires in human breast cancer.

With regard to this clonotype: No cognate antigen has been identified for it. A much larger clone lies a single base off, so this may be a read error.

The axillary draining lymph nodes of breast cancer patients were the source of the lymph node samples. General conclusions and limits of the study: The conclusion that tumor T cells originate in lymph nodes was presented as consistent with a hypothesis rather than as directly demonstrated. The data were considered consistent with the idea that most tumor T cells come from the lymph node and then expand in tumor tissue. The similarity between tumor and nontumor tissue repertoires was significantly greater in luminal-like breast cancer than in basal-like breast cancer. T-cell repertoire diversity in tumors was found to be lower than in lymph nodes but higher than in nontumor tissue, and preferential V and J gene usage was observed.

The sample was run on an Illumina HiSeq 2000. Multiplex PCR amplification was used to build the TCR beta chain libraries. The amplified TCR beta chain products were analyzed by high-throughput sequencing. TCRdb's own reprocessing of the public reads used fastp at Q25 and MiXCR and kept productive beta chains. Each entry merges the rows of one CDR3 protein and shows their most common DNA and genes. The sample contains 100,000 to 150,000 distinct CDR3 sequences, around 22% of them found a single time. 2.5% to 3% of the sample rests with the top ten. The specimen was axillary lymph node tissue. The sequence derives from a female donor with breast cancer. Some clones in this sample may be carry-over from other donors' samples.

The CDR3 region has the sequence CAWSRGGPFHYGCTF. In nucleotide form, the sequence is TGTGCCTGGAGTCGGGGGGGGCCCTTCCACTATGGCTGCACCTTC. The sequence is built from TRBV30 and TRBJ1-2; the D gene is perhaps TRBD1, from 6 matching bases. The CDR3 spans 15 residues, from the cysteine through the phenylalanine. The retained sequence is limited to the CDR3, 45 bases, with the frame set at the first base. The germline V gene (reference sequence) provides CDR1 GTSNPN and CDR2 SVGIG.